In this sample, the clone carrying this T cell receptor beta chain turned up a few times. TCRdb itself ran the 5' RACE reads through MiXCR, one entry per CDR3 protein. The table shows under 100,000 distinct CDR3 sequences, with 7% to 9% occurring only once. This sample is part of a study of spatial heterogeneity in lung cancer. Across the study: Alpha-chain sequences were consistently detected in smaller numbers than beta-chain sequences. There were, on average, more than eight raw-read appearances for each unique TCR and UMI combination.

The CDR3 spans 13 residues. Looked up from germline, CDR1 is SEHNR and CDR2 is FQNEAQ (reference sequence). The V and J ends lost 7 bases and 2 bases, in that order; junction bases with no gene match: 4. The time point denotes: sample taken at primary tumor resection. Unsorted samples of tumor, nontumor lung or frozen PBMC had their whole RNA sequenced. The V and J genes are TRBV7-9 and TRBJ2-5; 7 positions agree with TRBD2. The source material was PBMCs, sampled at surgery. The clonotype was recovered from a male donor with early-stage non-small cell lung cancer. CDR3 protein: CASTREQQETQYF. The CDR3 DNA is TGTGCCAGCACGCGGGAGCAGCAAGAGACCCAGTACTTC.